The clone carrying this T cell receptor beta chain was seen a handful of times. Its specificity is not known. The germline V gene has CDR1 GTSNPN and CDR2 SVGIG (reference sequence). The V gene end was trimmed by 2 bases and the J gene end by 1 base; junction bases not matched to a gene: 4. The CDR3 consists of 14 residues. This entry belongs to a study of beta chain features in type 1 diabetes. Study results and limitations: Among all four CD4+ subsets, Type 1 diabetes patients had TCRB CDR3s that were moderately but significantly shorter.

Of the isolated RNA, all was reverse transcribed, and so the sequenced material was expressed TCRB transcripts. It was found that naive, central memory and regulatory T cell samples averaged roughly 3.5 million reads. The assay was immunoSEQ multiplex PCR, and TCRdb's table has in-frame clones only and misses some. The sample has hundreds of thousands of clones, more than 13% seen once; the top ten hold 0.03% to 0.045%. The J gene is TRBJ2-5, the V gene TRBV30; 7 bases match TRBD2. The origin of this receptor is a man younger than 35 with type 1 diabetes. Sample: naive CD4+ T cells from blood. The CDR3 sequence is CAWSSRTSQETQYF. The CDR3 nucleotides are TGTGCCTGGAGTTCCCGGACTAGCCAAGAGACCCAGTACTTC.